This T cell receptor (beta chain) was sequenced during a study of cytomegalovirus exposure and HLA in healthy donors (dated by TCRdb to the late 2010s). As for the study more broadly: According to an earlier analysis of 550 to 700 of the donors, roughly 180 million T cells yielded 90 million to 130 million unique TCR beta sequences and 250 to 350 Gb of sequence data. Approximately 310 gigabases of sequencing data and tens of millions of unique TCR sequences were included in an early release covering roughly 600 HLA-typed donors. Of the approximately 400 genotyped donors, approximately 83% fell in the genetic ancestry cluster associated with self-reported Caucasian donors. The study aimed to test whether signatures of past pathogen exposure could be identified by cataloging public T cell receptors. The study used immunosequencing to profile the T cell repertoires of 666 subjects and linked those repertoires to cytomegalovirus serostatus. In addition to the first cohort of around 670 subjects, a separate validation cohort of 120 different subjects was used. The study combined high-throughput TCR immunosequencing, statistical association of individual TCRs with disease status, and machine learning to predict cytomegalovirus infection status. In a later analysis, previously published TCR beta repertoires from some 640 donors were re-analyzed and high-resolution HLA genotyping was added so that TCR occurrence patterns could be studied. Rather than using new phenotypic data, the later analysis identified candidate immune exposures from TCR beta sequences and from how often those sequences occurred across donors. In an earlier analysis of around 540 of the donors, high-throughput TCR beta sequencing was used to judge whether each TCR beta V gene segment behaved as functional or pseudogenic. Alongside the repertoire data, information on donor age, sex, ethnicity and CMV serostatus was compiled. A later genetic analysis used genome-wide SNP genotypes for about 60% of the roughly 700 donors, treating that subset as a discovery cohort. Every discovery cohort repertoire had been produced on one sequencing platform. HLA typing covered class I and class II loci at four-digit resolution. Typing coverage differed by locus: A, B, C, DRB1 and DQB1 were typed in roughly 629-630 donors, DQA1 in 500 to 550, DPA1 in roughly 590, and DPB1 in 472. Several DR-DQ haplotypes were treated as single units for association and clustering because of strong linkage in the cohort. Among roughly 370 genotyped donors of the cohort, an average of about 240,000 unique TCR beta nucleotide sequences were sequenced per donor, about a sixth of them non-productive. Paper-wide results and their limitations: According to a later analysis, parvovirus B19, influenza, CMV and Epstein-Barr virus appeared linked to several top co-occurrence clusters. A cluster of highly shared sequence variants was judged likely to be a technical artifact of the sequencing pipeline. In a later genetic analysis, a missense DCLRE1C variant was associated with V-gene and J-gene trimming of TCR beta chains, and the association was replicated in an independent cohort. Because HLA typing was missing for some donors at each locus, association tests included only the typed subset. Because the 87-base-pair reads could not distinguish some IMGT-functional V segments, including TRBV6-2 and TRBV6-3, those segments were excluded. CMV serostatus was the only immune exposure information available for the cohort. When HLA alleles, especially DR and DQ, strongly co-occurred, TCR associations were difficult to assign to individual alleles. According to a later analysis, most CMV-associated TCR beta chains appeared to be HLA-restricted, and the HLA associations seemed to be driven largely by CMV exposure. In a later analysis, 16,951 TCR beta sequences were associated with specific HLA alleles at a false discovery rate of 0.05. A later analysis found that HLA-associated TCR beta chains were more clonally expanded and had lower generation probabilities than equally common non-associated chains. Linkage disequilibrium might explain the correlated functional status among segregating V segments, but an unknown experimental factor could not be ruled out. Compared with the roughly 700-donor mean, donors in an Asian-associated ancestry cluster had fewer N-insertions in productive TCRs, according to a later genetic analysis. Because counts were too low, roughly 16 rarely observed V segments, including chromosome 9 orphons, were left out of the earlier analysis of a few hundred of the donors. The study listed approximately 150 TCR beta chains as associated with cytomegalovirus. According to the authors, the approach could potentially be generalized to other disease states and immunological phenotypes. Only TCR beta chains were sequenced in this cohort, and the absence of alpha or paired-chain data limited detectable features. The classifier was reported to diagnose cytomegalovirus status with high specificity and sensitivity in both the original cohort and the validation cohort. While some public TCRs were present in many individuals, most TCR sequences turned up only very rarely across donors. The presence/absence analyses assumed that sequencing depth was roughly uniform across donors, and that assumption may not be true. Broadly in line with IMGT annotations, most TCR beta V segments showed up in productive rearrangements about 87% or about 30% of the time in an earlier analysis of around 600 of the donors. In vitro tests confirmed that a few of the cytomegalovirus-associated TCR beta chains recognize cytomegalovirus antigens. A further reported finding was that TCR beta sequences accurately predicted the HLA-A and HLA-B alleles for most subjects in the first cohort. In a later analysis, TCR association rates were found to vary across HLA loci, with the most associated TCRs seen for DRB1 alleles and the fewest for HLA-C alleles.

With regard to this clone: Its cognate antigen has yet to be identified. There are no base qualities to consult, and no much larger clone falls within one base.

In total, roughly 710 healthy bone marrow donors made up the cohort. At the time of sampling, all cohort members were nominally healthy, though unrecorded immune exposures were likely present. The donor was CMV seropositive and belonged to the group of 250 to 300 seropositive cohort members. A peripheral blood sample was provided by each donor, and peripheral blood mononuclear cells were used for TCR beta sequencing. Genomic DNA was extracted from the blood cell samples with the Qiagen DNeasy Blood Extraction Kit. Library generation was performed with the immunoSEQ multiplex PCR assay. For the multiplex PCR, a mixture combining 60 forward primers for TCR Vbeta segments and 13 reverse primers for TCR Jbeta segments was used. Amplification of the CDR3 region of rearranged TCR beta genes was performed with a multiplex PCR assay on genomic DNA. The amplified TCR beta libraries were sequenced on the Illumina HiSeq System as 87-base-pair reads. The original pipeline was this. A later analysis tallied roughly 78 million unique TCR beta chains across the 666 repertoires, and around 9.9 million of those chains were shared by two or more donors. To remove PCR and sequencing errors, raw reads were error-corrected and collapsed into unique sequences using a nearest-neighbor algorithm that merged closely related sequences. CDR3 sequences were aligned to IMGT reference sequences to assign V, D and J gene segments. For a sequence to be retained, a match of at least six nucleotides to both a V gene segment and a J gene segment was required. Rearrangements were classified as productive when the CDR3 lacked stop codons and remained in frame with V and J, and all other rearrangements were classified as non-productive. CDR3 was defined by IMGT convention, running from the second conserved V-encoded cysteine to the conserved J-encoded phenylalanine. The earlier analysis of some 600 of the donors excluded sequences that lacked an unambiguous match to a single V gene segment. In an earlier analysis of around 590 of the donors, a V segment was called functional when productive rearrangements were above 56.7%, and segregating when the standard deviation between donors exceeded 5%. A statistical classification framework was built for diagnosing cytomegalovirus status from the catalog of TCR beta chain sequences. In a later analysis, TCR nucleotide sequences were compared against IMGT/GENE-DB human TR gene sequences so that V and J genes could be assigned. A later analysis assigned CDR3 sequences and most-parsimonious VDJ recombination scenarios with the TCRdist pipeline. A later analysis defined each TCR beta chain by its CDR3 amino acid sequence plus V-gene family, and excluded reads lacking a unique V-gene family. As a way to deal with suspected cross-contamination and a sequencing artifact, a later analysis dropped approximately 570 nucleotide sequences that were highly shared and had low generation probability. In a later analysis, a clonal expansion index was calculated for each public chain from normalized within-repertoire ranks of inferred template counts. A later analysis computed generation probabilities with a VDJ recombination model fitted to out-of-frame rearrangements, and checked the results against IGoR. In a later analysis, TCR-TCR, TCR-HLA and TCR-CMV co-occurrence was scored with hypergeometric tests, and a repertoire-size bias correction was applied to TCR pairs. In a later analysis, false discovery rates were estimated by permuting HLA or CMV assignments 20 times. In a later analysis, co-occurring TCRs were grouped using DBSCAN, with TCRdist sequence similarity added in when clustering inside HLA-allele-positive subsets. For co-occurrence clustering, repertoires with fewer than 30,000 or more than 120,000 public chains were excluded, along with 4 to 6 repertoires with anomalous nucleotide sharing. This immuneACCESS table, as held by TCRdb, lists in-frame sequences with V and J called but not all clones. Of the missing ones, under half trace to an unresolved V gene in checked studies; the others have no known cause. The D gene and trimming were derived from the DNA, and the V and J assignments and clone size from that table. The sample table lists roughly 250,000 clones, approximately 84% of them with a count of one. The ten most abundant clones make up 2% of the sample.

Its CDR3 holds 14 amino acids, cysteine through phenylalanine. Kept here is only the CDR3 DNA, which spans 42 bases and is read in frame from base 1. The receptor was derived from a woman between 35 and 50 years old in good health and CMV-seropositive. The sample taken for sequencing was PBMCs. The rearrangement joined TRBV12-1 to TRBJ2-5; the table's D call TRBD2 went unverified against the DNA. TRBV12-1 is a pseudogene locus. The DNA sequence is given as TGTGCCAGCAGCTTTGGAGCGGACCAAGAGACCCAGTACTTC. Its translation reads: CASSFGADQETQYF.